This passage covers 26 T cell receptor beta chains from one sample sequenced in a study of T-cell reconstitution after alpha-beta-depleted transplantation in children. The TCRbeta library incorporated unique molecular identifiers. TCRdb re-analysed the PCR reads in MiXCR, keeping a single row per CDR3 protein. The sample has a few hundred thousand distinct CDR3 sequences; about a tenth are singletons. This material consisted of PBMCs from the stem cell graft donor, taken from the stem cell graft. These receptors all come from a human donor who donated a stem cell graft to a child with acute lymphoblastic leukemia.

This chain links TRBV7-8 with TRBJ1-4; 9 bases line up with TRBD1. Germline CDR1 and CDR2: SGHVS and FQNEAQ. V was clipped by 5 bases and J by 8 bases; unmatched bases: 18. The CDR3 is 18 amino acids. The CDR3 coding sequence is TGTGCCAGCAGCCTAAAAAGCCGGACCGGGACAGGGAGGGAAAAACTGTTTTTT. Protein sequence: CASSLKSRTGTGREKLFF.

This clonotype occurred many times. The rearrangement uses TRBV27 and TRBJ2-3; TRBD2 agrees at 13 bases. Germline V gene lookup returns CDR1 MNHEY and CDR2 SMNVEV (reference sequence). CDR3 size: 17 residues. Trimming removed 5 bases from V and 3 bases from J; junction bases left unmatched: 8. The CDR3 spells CASSPQRTSGRTDTQYF. As DNA, the CDR3 is TGTGCCAGCAGTCCTCAGAGGACTAGCGGGAGAACAGATACGCAGTATTTT.

This chain joins TRBV7-2 and TRBJ2-3; the D gene is possibly TRBD1 (6 bases). Germline CDR1 SGHTA, CDR2 FQGNSA. The CDR3 loop spans 15 amino acids. V lost 1 base and J lost 8, with 16 bases in between. Here the CDR3 DNA reads TGTGCCAGCAGCTTAGTACAGGGATCTCATGGTACGCAGTATTTT. It specifies CASSLVQGSHGTQYF.

The V and J genes are TRBV6-5 and TRBJ2-3; D call uncertain. From germline, CDR1 is MNHEY and CDR2 SVGAGI. The CDR3 is 12 residues long. V was cut by 6 bases and J by 4 bases, with 8 bases left in between. The CDR3 region is CASSKTPDTQYF. CDR3 nucleotide sequence: TGTGCCAGCAGCAAGACGCCAGATACGCAGTATTTT.

The chain employs TRBV4-3 and TRBJ2-7, with 12 bases that match TRBD1. J was trimmed by 5 bases and V by 5 bases; bases with no gene match: 10. Germline V gives CDR1 LGHNA, CDR2 YSLEER. The CDR3 extends over 16 amino acids. CDR3 in DNA: TGCGCCAGCAGCTACGCTACGGGACAGGGGGCCAACGAGCAGTACTTC. Its translation is CASSYATGQGANEQYF.

The V and J genes are TRBV2 and TRBJ2-3; no clear D gene. Germline V gene sequence: CDR1 SNHLY, CDR2 FYNNEI. V was trimmed by 5 bases and J by 2 bases, leaving 8 bases between them. The CDR3 length is 13 residues. The CDR3 is CASSTGLTDTQYF. As DNA, the CDR3 is TGTGCCAGCAGTACGGGCCTCACAGATACGCAGTATTTT.

This clonotype came up a few times. The chain employs TRBV25-1 and TRBJ2-2, with D hard to call. CDR1 is MGHDK, CDR2 SYGVNS, per germline. This CDR3 has 12 residues. Between the trimmed V and J ends, which lost 1 base and 7 bases, there was a span of 4 bases. The CDR3 protein is CASSESYGELFF. CDR3 DNA sequence: TGTGCCAGCAGTGAATCCTACGGGGAGCTGTTTTTT. The variable domain in full, completed from reference TRBV25-1 and TRBJ2-2, reads EADIYQTPRYLVIGTGKKITLECSQTMGHDKMYWYQQDPGMELHLIHYSYGVNSTEKGDLSSESTVSRIRTEHFPLTLESARPSHTSQYLCASSESYGELFFGEGSRLTVL.

V gene TRBV5-1 combines with J gene TRBJ2-7, with D perhaps matching TRBD2 (5 bases). Trimming took 3 bases from V and 0 from J, leaving 16 bases between them. The CDR3 consists of 16 residues. Germline CDR1 is SGHRS and CDR2 is YFSETQ. Here the CDR3 reads CASSSSWTESSYEQYF. The CDR3 DNA is TGCGCCAGCAGCTCCTCCTGGACTGAGAGCTCCTACGAGCAGTACTTC.

This clonotype was counted between two and nine times. V gene TRBV3-1 combines with J gene TRBJ1-5; 9 positions agree with TRBD1. J lost 1 base, V lost 5 bases, and 12 bases had no gene match. CDR3 size: 18 residues. Germline-derived CDR1 and CDR2 are LGHDT and YNNKEL (reference sequence). Here the CDR3 reads CASSSGTGSPLSNQPQHF. CDR3 coding DNA: TGTGCCAGCAGCAGCGGGACAGGGAGTCCCCTAAGCAATCAGCCCCAGCATTTT. The whole variable domain, filled in from reference TRBV3-1 and TRBJ1-5, reads DTAVSQTPKYLVTQMGNDKSIKCEQNLGHDTMYWYKQDSKKFLKIMFSYNNKELIINETVPNRFSPKSPDKAHLNLHINSLELGDSAVYFCASSSGTGSPLSNQPQHFGDGTRLSIL.

The table lists this clonotype with a few counts. The chain uses TRBV4-2 and TRBJ2-2, with 11 bases matching TRBD2. The CDR3 runs 16 residues. Germline CDR1 is LGHNA and CDR2 is YNFKEQ. The trim removed 4 bases at V and 4 bases at J, leaving 5 bases unmatched. For the CDR3, the DNA is TGTGCCAGCAGCCGAACTAGCGGGAGCGTCACCGGGGAGCTGTTTTTT. It encodes CASSRTSGSVTGELFF.

This clonotype was recorded a few times. This chain joins TRBV27 and TRBJ2-1; 10 bases are shared with TRBD2. Trimming took 11 bases from V and 5 from J; bases not matched to a gene: 12. Germline CDR1 is MNHEY and CDR2 is SMNVEV (reference sequence). The CDR3 totals 15 residues. CDR3 DNA sequence: TGTGCCGCTGCAACAACTAGCGGGACAAACAATGAGCAGTTCTTC. This codes for CAAATTSGTNNEQFF.

Many counts were recorded for this clonotype. The CDR3 DNA follows: TGTGCCAGCAGTGACCCGGGACTACCAAACAATGAGCAGTTCTTC. Translating gives CASSDPGLPNNEQFF. The chain is built from TRBV6-4 and TRBJ2-1, with 7 bases identical to TRBD2. V gave up 2 bases and J gave up 5 bases; unmatched junction bases: 6. The CDR3 is 15 residues long. The germline CDR1 and CDR2 sequences are MRHNA and SNTAGT.

This chain links TRBV7-2 with TRBJ2-1; maybe TRBD1 (6 bases). The germline gives CDR1 SGHTA, CDR2 FQGNSA. CDR3 size: 15 residues. V lost 5 bases and J 0 bases, leaving 11 bases between the germline ends. In nucleotides, the CDR3 is TGTGCCAGCAGCCCCACAGGGAACTCCTACAATGAGCAGTTCTTC. Its protein is CASSPTGNSYNEQFF.

V is TRBV6-1 and J is TRBJ2-7; the D call may be TRBD1 or TRBD2 (5 bases each). This CDR3 spans 15 amino acids. V shed 6 bases and J shed 0 bases, with 15 bases lying between them. Germline values: CDR1 MNHNS, CDR2 SASEGT. CDR3 in amino acids: CASSDTGTASYEQYF. The CDR3, as DNA: TGTGCCAGCAGCGACACCGGGACGGCCTCCTACGAGCAGTACTTC.

The chain combines TRBV7-9 with TRBJ2-4, with 8 bases fitting TRBD2. The CDR3 is 15 amino acids. Germline loops: CDR1 SEHNR, CDR2 FQNEAQ (reference sequence). J gave up 5 bases and V 5 bases, and 8 bases lay outside the gene matches. CDR3 residues: CASSSSGLVENIQYF. CDR3 bases: TGTGCCAGCAGCAGCTCGGGACTAGTTGAAAACATTCAGTACTTC.

There are many counts of this clonotype. The rearrangement links TRBV28 to TRBJ1-2; a possible D gene is TRBD1 (5 bases). The V gene lost 5 bases and the J gene lost 4 bases, with 11 bases spanning the gap. Germline V gene sequence: CDR1 MDHEN, CDR2 SYDVKM. The CDR3 extends over 13 amino acids. The CDR3 protein is CASSPGPSYGYTF. DNA of the CDR3: TGTGCCAGCAGTCCGGGGCCGAGCTATGGCTACACCTTC.

This clonotype was picked up a small number of times. The chain's CDR3 is CASSLVVDYEQYF. Written as DNA, the CDR3 is TGTGCCAGCAGCTTAGTAGTAGACTACGAGCAGTACTTC. The chain links TRBV7-2 to TRBJ2-7; D is uncertain. V shed 1 base and J shed 3 bases, with 7 bases lying between them. This CDR3 contains 13 residues. The germline CDR1 and CDR2 sequences are SGHTA and FQGNSA.

This clonotype has just a few counts. This chain uses TRBV20-1 with TRBJ2-1; 12 bases agree with TRBD2. The V gene's germline CDR1 is DFQATT and CDR2 SNEGSKA (reference sequence). Trimming cost V 0 bases and J 9 bases; bases outside gene matches: 6. CDR3 length: 15 amino acids. DNA of the CDR3: TGCAGTGCTAGAGATCCGACTAGCGGGAGCGGTGAGCAGTTCTTC. Protein: CSARDPTSGSGEQFF.

This clonotype was observed many times. V is TRBV6-5 and J is TRBJ2-1; 9 bases line up with TRBD1. The CDR3 has 15 residues. J lost 4 bases, V lost 6 bases, and 7 bases had no gene match. Germline assignment: CDR1 MNHEY and CDR2 SVGAGI. The DNA of the CDR3 is TGTGCCAGCAGCCCAACGGGACAGGGATACAATGAGCAGTTCTTC. This gives the protein CASSPTGQGYNEQFF.

This clonotype has a count of ten or more. V is TRBV5-1 and J is TRBJ2-7; unclear D gene. The CDR3 consists of 14 residues. Trimming removed 0 bases at V and 2 bases at J, with 9 bases between. The germline V gene encodes CDR1 SGHRS and CDR2 YFSETQ. The CDR3 nucleotides are TGCGCCAGCAGCTTGGCCGCCACAACCTACGAGCAGTACTTC. Protein: CASSLAATTYEQYF.

The DNA of the CDR3 is TGTGCCAGCAGTTTCGGGTCGGTTGCAGATACGCAGTATTTT. Its protein product is CASSFGSVADTQYF. J is TRBJ2-3 and V is TRBV12-3 or TRBV12-4; no definite D call. The CDR3 runs 14 residues. V was clipped by 3 bases and J by 4 bases, with 11 bases between them.

The gene calls are TRBV4-1 and TRBJ1-1; D might be TRBD1 (5 bases). V shed 3 bases and J shed 4 bases, with 12 bases lying between them. Germline V CDR1 and CDR2: MGHRA, YSYEKL. This CDR3 region has 14 residues. The CDR3 DNA sequence: TGCGCCAGCAGCCAGTACTGGGGCGCCACTGAAGCTTTCTTT. It is translated as CASSQYWGATEAFF.

CDR3 sequence: CSAVGTSGYEQYF. The CDR3 nucleotides read TGCAGTGCTGTGGGGACTAGCGGTTACGAGCAGTACTTC. The genes are TRBV20-1 and TRBJ2-7, with 11 bases that match TRBD2. V gave up 5 bases and J gave up 4 bases; unmatched junction bases: 4. CDR3 size: 13 residues. Germline values: CDR1 DFQATT, CDR2 SNEGSKA (reference sequence).

J is TRBJ2-5 and V is TRBV6-2 or TRBV6-3, with D tentatively TRBD2 (5 bases). The CDR3 totals 14 residues. Germline V gives CDR1 MNHEY, CDR2 SVGEGT. V was shortened by 0 bases and J by 5 bases, with 10 bases between the two germline ends. DNA for the CDR3: TGTGCCAGCAGTTACTCCGCCCTAGCTGAGACCCAGTACTTC. Translating it yields CASSYSALAETQYF.

This clonotype has just a few counts. The rearrangement links TRBV11-1 to TRBJ2-5, with 8 bases that match TRBD2. Germline V gives CDR1 SGHAT, CDR2 FQDESV (reference sequence). This CDR3 has 20 residues. Trimming took 2 bases from V and 1 from J; bases not matched to a gene: 18. This CDR3 is CASSLLPRRFAGGLQETQYF. The CDR3 DNA sequence: TGTGCCAGCAGCTTACTCCCGCGACGGTTTGCGGGAGGTCTCCAAGAGACCCAGTACTTC.

This clonotype was counted a few times. The gene calls are TRBV4-3 and TRBJ1-4; D is undetermined. The V gene lost 0 bases and the J gene lost 6 bases, with 8 bases spanning the gap. Germline V gives CDR1 LGHNA, CDR2 YSLEER. The length of the CDR3 is 14 residues. The CDR3 protein is CASSQDPGDEKLFF. The CDR3 DNA follows: TGCGCCAGCAGCCAAGATCCCGGGGATGAAAAACTGTTTTTT.